The clone carrying this TCR beta chain has more than one count but fewer than ten. The antigen is not known. CDR3 length: 14 residues. Per germline, CDR1 MNHNS and CDR2 SASEGT. V gave up 10 bases and J gave up 6 bases; unmatched junction bases: 11. TCRdb reprocessed the 5' RACE reads with MiXCR, giving one entry per CDR3 protein. The sample holds 60,000 to 70,000 distinct CDR3 sequences; around 6.5% are singletons and the top ten take about 3.4%. This entry comes from a study of early T cells in non-severe SARS-CoV-2 infection. Study-level points and caveats: Anti-spike CD8 responses were favored in VDJdb matching, and private and CD4 specificities were missed.

This sequence was found in an adult who was a healthcare worker with PCR-confirmed SARS-CoV-2 infection or an uninfected control (not recorded which). The source material was whole blood, sampled at baseline. The chain combines TRBV6-1 with TRBJ2-3; TRBD1 matches at 9 bases. The CDR3 loop is CATKPGQGSDTQYF. CDR3 DNA: TGTGCCACCAAGCCGGGACAGGGATCGGATACGCAGTATTTT.